Listed here are 22 T cell receptor beta chains from one sample, sequenced in a study of T cell repertoires in aging, cancer and after chemotherapy. Peripheral blood genomic DNA, not sorted cells or RNA, was the template. TRB rearrangements spanning V, D and J were amplified using mixed TRB-A/B primers. One entry per CDR3 protein results from TCRdb running MiXCR on the multiplex PCR reads. Of around 12,000 distinct CDR3 sequences listed, approximately 27% are singletons. Input material: blood. The source of these receptors is a human donor with a blood cancer.

The chain couples TRBV4-3 to TRBJ1-5; D gene unclear. Germline CDR1 and CDR2: LGHNA and YSLEER. This CDR3 comprises 16 residues. V gave up 1 base and J gave up 1 base, with 11 bases separating them. This chain's CDR3 is CASSQGSGGSNQPQHF. Here the CDR3 DNA reads TGCGCCAGCAGCCAAGGGAGTGGTGGAAGCAATCAGCCCCAGCATTTT.

This clonotype was detected only a few times. The chain has TRBV27 and TRBJ2-7; no clear D. The V gene lost 7 bases and the J gene lost 3 bases, with 10 bases spanning the gap. The germline V gene has CDR1 MNHEY and CDR2 SMNVEV (reference sequence). The CDR3 extends over 12 amino acids. The CDR3 DNA reads TGTGCCAGCATAGACGACTTCTACGAGCAGTACTTC. This codes for CASIDDFYEQYF.

Details on this clonotype: A junction boundary mismatches the germline segment, possibly from a read error. The chain carries TRBV4-1 and TRBJ2-1, with D possibly TRBD1 on 6 matching bases. Germline V gives CDR1 MGHRA, CDR2 YSYEKL. CDR3 length: 15 amino acids. The CDR3 spells CASSQLDSHPNERFF. CDR3 DNA sequence: TGCGCCAGCAGCCAGTTGGACAGCCACCCTAATGAGCGGTTCTTC.

The chain combines TRBV27 with TRBJ2-7; D may match TRBD1 or TRBD2 (5 bases each). V lost 8 bases and J 6 bases, leaving 20 bases between the germline ends. The germline CDR1 and CDR2 sequences are MNHEY and SMNVEV (reference sequence). CDR3 length: 14 residues. CDR3 protein: CASASPGPVPEQYF. The CDR3 nucleotides read TGTGCCAGCGCCAGCCCGGGACCGGTGCCCGAGCAGTACTTC.

V and J are TRBV7-4 and TRBJ1-3; D gene ambiguous. The CDR3 covers 17 residues. Trimming cost V 4 bases and J 0 bases, with 16 bases left between them. Germline V CDR1 and CDR2: SGHVT, SQSDAQ. In nucleotides, the CDR3 is TGTGCCAGCAGCTCCCTCGAGTGGGAGCGCTCTGGAAACACCATATATTTT. Protein sequence: CASSSLEWERSGNTIYF.

The CDR3: CSAQGLAAYEQYV. CDR3 nucleotides: TGCAGTGCTCAGGGGCTAGCGGCCTACGAGCAGTACGTC. V is TRBV20-1 and J is TRBJ2-7, with D perhaps TRBD2 (7 bases). This CDR3 has 13 amino acids. Germline V lookup: CDR1 DFQATT, CDR2 SNEGSKA (reference sequence). Deletions cut 5 bases from V and 2 bases from J, with 13 bases between.

The V and J genes are TRBV20-1 and TRBJ2-2; D is perhaps TRBD2 (6 bases). Trimming left V 2 bases short and J 6 bases short, with 13 bases between. The CDR3 runs 14 residues. Germline assignment: CDR1 DFQATT and CDR2 SNEGSKA (reference sequence). CDR3 DNA sequence: TGCAGTGCTAGAAACGACGGGGGACCCGGGGAGCTGTTTTTT. Amino acid sequence: CSARNDGGPGELFF.

By share, this clonotype ranks as medium-sized (0.01 to 0.1%). The genes are TRBV15 and TRBJ2-3; the D is unclear. The CDR3 consists of 15 residues. V lost 0 bases to trimming and J lost 4 bases, with 11 bases between them. The germline V gene encodes CDR1 LNHNV and CDR2 YYDKDF (reference sequence). The CDR3 nucleotides are TGTGCCACCAGCAGAGATACGAGGAGCCCAGATACGCAGTATTTT. Translated, it gives CATSRDTRSPDTQYF.

The chain employs TRBV5-5 and TRBJ2-7, with D perhaps matching TRBD1 (5 bases). Deletions cut 0 bases from V and 3 bases from J, with 10 bases between. The CDR3 loop spans 14 amino acids. Per the germline V gene, CDR1 is SGHKS and CDR2 is YYEKEE (reference sequence). CDR3 sequence reads: CASSLGQGSYEQYV. DNA of the CDR3: TGTGCCAGCAGCTTGGGTCAGGGTAGCTACGAGCAGTACGTC.

Note on this clonotype: A clone one base away is much larger, so this may be a read error. This sequence joins TRBV30 and TRBJ1-6; the match to TRBD1 covers 8 bases. Germline assignment: CDR1 GTSNPN and CDR2 SVGIG (reference sequence). The CDR3 length is 14 residues. The CDR3 region has the DNA TGTGCCCGGAGCGGACAGGGAGACTCCTCACCCCTCCACTTT. This sequence encodes CARSGQGDSSPLHF. Variable domain in full (rest from reference TRBV30 and TRBJ1-6): SQTIHQWPATLVQPVGSPLSLECTVEGTSNPNLYWYRQAAGRGLQLLFYSVGIGQISSEVPQNLSASRPQDRQFILSSKKLLLSDSGFYLCARSGQGDSSPLHFGNGTRLTVT.

By share, this clonotype counts as medium-sized. CDR3 sequence (DNA): TGTGCCAGCAGCTTAGTGTCCGACAGTAACCTTCTAACACAAGGCTACACCTTC. Protein product: CASSLVSDSNLLTQGYTF. The chain combines TRBV13 with TRBJ1-2; D may be TRBD1 (5 bases). The V and J ends lost 1 base and 8 bases respectively, with 26 bases between them. The CDR3 consists of 18 residues. Germline CDR1 is PRHDT and CDR2 is FYEKMQ (reference sequence).

This clonotype was seen a handful of times. The V call is TRBV4-2, the J call TRBJ2-5; possibly TRBD1 for D (6 bases). V lost 0 bases and J 1 base, leaving 12 bases between the germline ends. Per germline, CDR1 LGHNA and CDR2 YNFKEQ. The CDR3 length is 16 residues. CDR3: CASSQEGQGTQETQYF. The CDR3, as DNA: TGTGCCAGCAGCCAAGAGGGGCAGGGGACCCAAGAGACCCAGTACTTC.

Ten or more counts support this clonotype. J is TRBJ1-1 and V is TRBV19; D is unclear. The CDR3 is 13 amino acids. Germline CDR1 is LNHDA and CDR2 is SQIVND (reference sequence). Trimming took 5 bases from V and 1 from J, leaving 8 bases between them. CDR3 sequence: CASSAGRNTEAFF. The DNA of the CDR3 is TGTGCCAGTAGTGCGGGGAGGAACACTGAAGCTTTCTTT.

This clonotype was recorded a few times. This chain links TRBV5-4 with TRBJ1-1; D ambiguous. CDR3 length: 14 residues. Trimming removed 1 base at V and 6 bases at J, with 13 bases between. CDR1 SGHNT and CDR2 YYREEE come from the germline V gene (reference sequence). The CDR3: CASSLLAAGAEAFF. The DNA for the CDR3 is TGTGCCAGCAGCTTGTTGGCCGCCGGGGCTGAAGCTTTCTTT.

Of note for this clonotype: The germline gene is not matched at one end of the junction; a read error may be the cause. J is TRBJ2-7 and V is TRBV4-3; D gene ambiguous. The CDR3 is made up of 16 amino acids. Germline V gene lookup returns CDR1 LGHNA and CDR2 YSLEER. The CDR3 is CASSQDLGLVSYEQYF. For the CDR3, the DNA is TGTGCCAGCAGCCAAGATCTTGGGCTAGTTTCTTACGAGCAGTACTTC.

Within the sample, this clonotype is medium-sized. The chain recombines TRBV19 with TRBJ1-6; the D is unclear. This CDR3 has 15 amino acids. With 2 bases removed from V and 0 bases from J, the gap between germline ends came to 5 bases. In germline, CDR1 is LNHDA, CDR2 SQIVND (reference sequence). The CDR3 region is CASSIRASYNSPLHF. In DNA, the CDR3 is TGTGCCAGTAGTATAAGGGCCTCCTATAATTCACCCCTCCACTTT.

The rearrangement links TRBV12-3 or TRBV12-4 to TRBJ2-1, with a weak D call TRBD2 (6 bases). CDR3 size: 15 residues. V lost 1 base to trimming and J lost 4 bases, with 11 bases between them. CDR3 in DNA: TGTGCCAGCAGTTTAGGGCGGGGCGCATACAATGAGCAGTTCTTC. Its protein product is CASSLGRGAYNEQFF.

This clonotype was observed a handful of times. CDR3 coding DNA: TGTGCCAGCAGTTTTTACTTTTCTGACGCCAAAAACATTCAGTACTTC. Encoded protein: CASSFYFSDAKNIQYF. The V gene is TRBV12-3 or TRBV12-4, the J gene TRBJ2-4; D is undetermined. The CDR3 is 16 residues long. The V and J ends lost 3 bases and 1 base respectively, with 13 bases between them.

CDR3 in amino acids: CAWAPNRDFPEAFF. The CDR3 DNA reads as TGTGCCTGGGCCCCGAACAGGGACTTTCCGGAAGCTTTCTTT. V usage is TRBV30 and J usage is TRBJ1-1, with D possibly matching TRBD1 (6 bases). This CDR3 comprises 14 residues. The germline V gene has CDR1 GTSNPN and CDR2 SVGIG (reference sequence). Deletions cut 5 bases from V and 8 bases from J, with 21 bases between.

This clonotype is labeled medium-sized (0.01 to 0.1%). V usage is TRBV29-1 and J usage is TRBJ2-1, with a weak D call TRBD2 (6 bases). Looked up from germline, CDR1 is SQVTM and CDR2 is ANQGSEA. Trimming cost V 7 bases and J 2 bases, with 12 bases left between them. The CDR3 extends over 13 amino acids. The CDR3 sequence is CSGRRETYNEQFF. CDR3 DNA: TGCAGCGGGCGGCGGGAAACCTACAATGAGCAGTTCTTC.

This chain uses TRBV11-2 with TRBJ1-2; 8 nucleotides match TRBD1. The CDR3 is 15 residues long. Germline V gives CDR1 SGHAT, CDR2 FQNNGV. The junction had 4 bases not matched to a gene; V was cut back by 1 base and J by 3 bases. CDR3: CASSLVSGGDYGYTF. In DNA form, the CDR3 reads TGTGCCAGCAGCTTAGTTTCAGGGGGCGACTATGGCTACACCTTC.

This clonotype was counted only a few times. The V call is TRBV19, the J call TRBJ1-1, with TRBD1 matching over 9 bases. Trimming removed 6 bases from V and 1 base from J; junction bases left unmatched: 21. This CDR3 has 20 residues. Germline V gives CDR1 LNHDA, CDR2 SQIVND (reference sequence). The chain's CDR3 is CASRQPGQGIFRLWNTEAFF. In DNA form, the CDR3 reads TGTGCCAGTAGACAACCGGGACAGGGCATCTTTCGCCTTTGGAACACTGAAGCTTTCTTT.